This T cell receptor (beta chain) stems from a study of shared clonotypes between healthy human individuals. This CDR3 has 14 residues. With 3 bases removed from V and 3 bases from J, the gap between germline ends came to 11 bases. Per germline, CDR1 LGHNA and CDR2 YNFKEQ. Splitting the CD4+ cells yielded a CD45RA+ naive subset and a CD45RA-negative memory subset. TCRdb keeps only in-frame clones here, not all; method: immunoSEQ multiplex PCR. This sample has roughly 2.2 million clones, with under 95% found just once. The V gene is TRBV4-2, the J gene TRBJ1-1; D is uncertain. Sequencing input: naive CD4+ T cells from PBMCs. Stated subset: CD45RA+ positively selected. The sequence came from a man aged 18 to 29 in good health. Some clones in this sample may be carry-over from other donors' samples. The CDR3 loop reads CASSQGRPDTEAFF. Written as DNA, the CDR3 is TGTGCCAGCAGCCAGGGGAGGCCTGACACTGAAGCTTTCTTT.